The entry below gives a single T cell receptor (beta chain) sequence along with its context. Its specificity is not known. The data stem from a study of T cells in localized non-small cell lung cancer. Whole-study findings and limits: Higher adjacent-lung clonality was associated with shorter survival. Only one tumor region was sequenced, so heterogeneity remains possible. Appearance in adjacent lung was seen for a median around 55 of the top 100 tumor clones. In uninvolved adjacent lung, T cell clonality reached its highest value, exceeding tumor.

Sequenced by immunoSEQ multiplex PCR; TCRdb stores in-frame clones only, minus some. Of 55,000 to 75,000 clones listed, approximately 87% are singletons. Germline CDR1 reads LNHDA; CDR2 reads SQIVND (reference sequence). The V end lost 1 base, the J end lost 8 bases, and 15 bases lay between the germline ends. The CDR3 has 15 residues. This specimen consisted of peripheral blood, obtained before any cancer treatment. The TCR comes from a male donor aged 60 or over with stage III squamous cell lung carcinoma. The rearrangement uses TRBV19 and TRBJ1-5, with a possible D match to TRBD1 (6 bases). CDR3 amino acids: CASSIGGRGLEPQHF. The CDR3 nucleotides are TGTGCCAGTAGTATAGGAGGGAGGGGGTTAGAGCCCCAGCATTTT. The variable domain in full, with the rest retrieved from reference TRBV19 and TRBJ1-5, is DGGITQSPKYLFRKEGQNVTLSCEQNLNHDAMYWYRQDPGQGLRLIYYSQIVNDFQKGDIAEGYSVSREKKESFPLTVTSAQKNPTAFYLCASSIGGRGLEPQHFGDGTRLSIL.